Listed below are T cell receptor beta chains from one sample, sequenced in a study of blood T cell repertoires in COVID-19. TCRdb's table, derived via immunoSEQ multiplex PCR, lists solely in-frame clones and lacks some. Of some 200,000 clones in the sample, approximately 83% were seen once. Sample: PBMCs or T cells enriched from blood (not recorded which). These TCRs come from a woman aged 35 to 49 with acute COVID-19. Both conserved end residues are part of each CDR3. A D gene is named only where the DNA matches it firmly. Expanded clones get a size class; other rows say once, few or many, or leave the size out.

CDR3nt: TGTGCCAGCAGCTTAGACGGGGACAGGGACGAGCAGTACTTC
CDR3aa: CASSLDGDRDEQYF
abundance: .
d_gene: TRBD1
v_gene: TRBV7-9
j_gene: TRBJ2-7

CDR3nt: TGTGCCAGCAGTTTGGGTAGCGGGAGGGCCGAGGAGCAGTTCTTC
CDR3aa: CASSLGSGRAEEQFF
abundance: .
d_gene: TRBD2
v_gene: TRBV28
j_gene: TRBJ2-1

CDR3nt: TGTGCCAGCAGTTACCTGGCGGCCACCGGGGAGCTGTTTTTT
CDR3aa: CASSYLAATGELFF
abundance: .
d_gene: .
v_gene: TRBV6-5
j_gene: TRBJ2-2

CDR3nt: TGTGCCAGCAGTTCGACAGGTTCTAATGAAAAACTGTTTTTT
CDR3aa: CASSSTGSNEKLFF
abundance: .
d_gene: .
v_gene: TRBV6-5
j_gene: TRBJ1-4

CDR3nt: TGTGCCAGCAGCTTAGGACGCGGGAGGGCCTCCTACGAGCAGTACTTC
CDR3aa: CASSLGRGRASYEQYF
abundance: .
d_gene: TRBD2
v_gene: TRBV7-9
j_gene: TRBJ2-7

CDR3nt: TGTGCCAGCAGCGTAGGGGGTAAGACTAGTGACGAGCAGTACTTC
CDR3aa: CASSVGGKTSDEQYF
abundance: .
d_gene: .
v_gene: TRBV9
j_gene: TRBJ2-7

CDR3nt: TGTGCCAGCAGCTTCCAACAGGGAACTACCACAGATACGCAGTATTTT
CDR3aa: CASSFQQGTTTDTQYF
abundance: .
d_gene: .
v_gene: TRBV7-9
j_gene: TRBJ2-3

CDR3nt: TGCGCCAGCAGGGAAGGACTAGCGGCCTCCTACGAGCAGTACTTC
CDR3aa: CASREGLAASYEQYF
abundance: .
d_gene: TRBD2
v_gene: TRBV10-2
j_gene: TRBJ2-7

CDR3nt: TGTGCCACCAGTGACGAGACAGGCCTCTATGGCTACACCTTC
CDR3aa: CATSDETGLYGYTF
abundance: .
d_gene: .
v_gene: TRBV24-1
j_gene: TRBJ1-2

CDR3nt: TGTGCCAGCAGCTTAGGGACAGCAAACACTGAAGCTTTCTTT
CDR3aa: CASSLGTANTEAFF
abundance: .
d_gene: .
v_gene: TRBV7-6
j_gene: TRBJ1-1

CDR3nt: TGCGCCAGCAGCCAACGTCGACAGGGATATACTGAAGCTTTCTTT
CDR3aa: CASSQRRQGYTEAFF
abundance: .
d_gene: TRBD1
v_gene: TRBV4-3
j_gene: TRBJ1-1

CDR3nt: TGTGCCAGCAGTGGTCACGGGACTGTGAATCAGCCCCAGCATTTT
CDR3aa: CASSGHGTVNQPQHF
abundance: .
d_gene: .
v_gene: TRBV2
j_gene: TRBJ1-5

CDR3nt: TGTGCCAGCAGCTTAGATACCAGACAGCCCCAGCATTTT
CDR3aa: CASSLDTRQPQHF
abundance: .
d_gene: .
v_gene: TRBV11-2
j_gene: TRBJ1-5

CDR3nt: TGTGCCAGCAGTGGGACAGGGGGCTTGAAGACTGAAGCTTTCTTT
CDR3aa: CASSGTGGLKTEAFF
abundance: .
d_gene: TRBD1
v_gene: TRBV9
j_gene: TRBJ1-1

CDR3nt: TGCGCCAGCAGCTTGGAGTTTCGTAGCAGGGCGGGGGAGACCCAGTACTTC
CDR3aa: CASSLEFRSRAGETQYF
abundance: .
d_gene: .
v_gene: TRBV5-1
j_gene: TRBJ2-5

CDR3nt: TGTGCCAGCTCACCGGGGGCCCACAATGAGCAGTTCTTC
CDR3aa: CASSPGAHNEQFF
abundance: .
d_gene: .
v_gene: TRBV18
j_gene: TRBJ2-1

CDR3nt: TGTGCCAGCAGCCAAGATCAGGAGAACACTGAAGCTTTCTTT
CDR3aa: CASSQDQENTEAFF
abundance: .
d_gene: .
v_gene: TRBV4-2
j_gene: TRBJ1-1

CDR3nt: TGTGCCAGTCGATCTCAGGGGCTAGCGAACACTGAAGCTTTCTTT
CDR3aa: CASRSQGLANTEAFF
abundance: .
d_gene: .
v_gene: TRBV19
j_gene: TRBJ1-1

CDR3nt: TGTGCCAGCAGGGCGTGGGGGGGGCCCCAGCATTTT
CDR3aa: CASRAWGGPQHF
abundance: once
d_gene: .
v_gene: TRBV6-5
j_gene: TRBJ1-5

CDR3nt: TGTGCCAGCAGTTCAGGGGGGCGCCGAGGCTACACCTTC
CDR3aa: CASSSGGRRGYTF
abundance: .
d_gene: TRBD1
v_gene: TRBV12-3/TRBV12-4
j_gene: TRBJ1-2

CDR3nt: TGTGCCAGCAGCGCGACAGGGTCCTCTAATTCACCCCTCCACTTT
CDR3aa: CASSATGSSNSPLHF
abundance: few
d_gene: TRBD1
v_gene: TRBV7-3
j_gene: TRBJ1-6

CDR3nt: TGTGCCAGCAGAAGACAGGGAATAACTGAAGCTTTCTTT
CDR3aa: CASRRQGITEAFF
abundance: .
d_gene: TRBD1
v_gene: TRBV27
j_gene: TRBJ1-1